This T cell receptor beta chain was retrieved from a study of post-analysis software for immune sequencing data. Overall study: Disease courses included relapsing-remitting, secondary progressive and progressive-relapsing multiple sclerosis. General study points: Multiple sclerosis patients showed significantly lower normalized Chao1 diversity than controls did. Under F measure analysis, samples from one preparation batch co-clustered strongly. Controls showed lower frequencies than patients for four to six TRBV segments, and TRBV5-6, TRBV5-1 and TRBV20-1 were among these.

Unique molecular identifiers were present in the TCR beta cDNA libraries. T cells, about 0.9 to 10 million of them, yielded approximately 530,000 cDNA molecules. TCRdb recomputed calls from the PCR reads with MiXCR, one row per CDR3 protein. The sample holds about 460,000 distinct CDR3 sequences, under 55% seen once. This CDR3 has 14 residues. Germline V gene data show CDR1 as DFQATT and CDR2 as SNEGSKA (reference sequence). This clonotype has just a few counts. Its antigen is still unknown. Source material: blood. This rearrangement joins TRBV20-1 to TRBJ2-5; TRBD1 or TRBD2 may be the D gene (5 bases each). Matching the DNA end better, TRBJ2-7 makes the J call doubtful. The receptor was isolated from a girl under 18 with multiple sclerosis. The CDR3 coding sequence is TGCAGTGCTACTATTGGGACCCTTGACTACGAGCAGTACTTC. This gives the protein CSATIGTLDYEQYF.